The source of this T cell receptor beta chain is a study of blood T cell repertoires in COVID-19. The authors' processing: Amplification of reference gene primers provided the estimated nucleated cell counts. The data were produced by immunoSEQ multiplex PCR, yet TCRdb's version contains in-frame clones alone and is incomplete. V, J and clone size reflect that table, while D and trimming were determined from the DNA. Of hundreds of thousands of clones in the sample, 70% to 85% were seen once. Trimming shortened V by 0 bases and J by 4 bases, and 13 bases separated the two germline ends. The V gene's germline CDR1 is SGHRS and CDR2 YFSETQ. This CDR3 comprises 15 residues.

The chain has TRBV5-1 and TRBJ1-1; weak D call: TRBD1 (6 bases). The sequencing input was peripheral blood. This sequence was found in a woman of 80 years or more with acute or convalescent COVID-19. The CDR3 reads CASSLAGESGTEAFF. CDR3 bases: TGCGCCAGCAGCTTGGCAGGGGAATCCGGCACTGAAGCTTTCTTT.